Presented here are 28 T cell receptor beta chains from one specimen sequenced in a study of blood T cell repertoires in COVID-19. The data were produced by immunoSEQ multiplex PCR, yet TCRdb's version contains in-frame clones alone and is incomplete. In the table there are about 87,000 clones, around 87% of which are singletons. Sample: peripheral blood. The receptors originated from a human donor with acute or convalescent COVID-19. The donor label of this sample is uncertain.

DNA for the CDR3: TGCAGTGCTAGTACTAGCGGGGGTCTCGGGACCCAGTACTTC. The encoded protein is CSASTSGGLGTQYF. The chain couples TRBV20-1 to TRBJ2-5; 11 positions match TRBD2. Germline lookup yields CDR1 DFQATT and CDR2 SNEGSKA (reference sequence). J lost 7 bases, V lost 3 bases, and 7 bases had no gene match. The length of the CDR3 is 14 residues.

V and J are TRBV28 and TRBJ2-5; TRBD2 aligns across 7 bases. V lost 5 bases to trimming and J lost 1 base; unmatched junction nucleotides: 4. From germline, CDR1 is MDHEN and CDR2 SYDVKM. The length of the CDR3 is 14 residues. The CDR3 bases are TGTGCCAGCAGTCGGGACTATACCCAAGAGACCCAGTACTTC. Amino acid sequence: CASSRDYTQETQYF.

The chain carries TRBV4-2 and TRBJ1-6; D call uncertain. The CDR3 loop spans 16 amino acids. V lost 0 bases, J lost 6 bases, and 12 bases lay in between. CDR1 and CDR2 (germline): LGHNA, YNFKEQ. The CDR3 spells CASSQDPEGVNSPLHF. CDR3 bases: TGTGCCAGCAGCCAAGATCCGGAGGGCGTTAATTCACCCCTCCACTTT.

The chain has TRBV3-1 (or the pseudogene TRBV3-2) and TRBJ1-4, with 7 bases fitting TRBD1. From germline, CDR1 is LGHDT and CDR2 YNNKEL (reference sequence). There are 17 residues in the CDR3. Trimming took 0 bases from V and 4 from J; bases not matched to a gene: 8. CDR3 amino acids: CASSQEDAGTDNEKLFF. The CDR3 bases are TGTGCCAGCAGCCAAGAGGATGCCGGGACAGATAATGAAAAACTGTTTTTT.

The rearrangement links TRBV30 to TRBJ2-5; the D gene is possibly TRBD1 (5 bases). The CDR3 is 14 amino acids. Germline V lookup: CDR1 GTSNPN, CDR2 SVGIG (reference sequence). Trimming took 3 bases from V and 5 from J, leaving 16 bases between them. The CDR3 spells CAWSRQGSLETQYF. The CDR3 coding sequence is TGTGCCTGGAGCAGGCAGGGAAGTTTGGAGACCCAGTACTTC.

CDR3 sequence: CSVEGTATYEQYF. The CDR3 DNA is TGCAGCGTTGAAGGGACAGCAACCTACGAGCAGTACTTC. The rearrangement joins TRBV29-1 to TRBJ2-7; D may be TRBD1 (6 bases). The germline V and J ends were trimmed by 1 base and 2 bases, with 9 bases remaining between them. CDR1 and CDR2 from the germline V gene are SQVTM and ANQGSEA. The CDR3 totals 13 residues.

The chain employs TRBV28 and TRBJ2-7, with TRBD1 identical over 7 bases. The CDR3 has 11 residues. Losses at the gene ends were 6 bases for V and 7 bases for J; bases not matched to a gene: 3. Per germline, CDR1 MDHEN and CDR2 SYDVKM. CDR3 protein: CASSPRGEQYF. In DNA, the CDR3 is TGTGCCAGCAGCCCCAGGGGGGAGCAGTACTTC.

The CDR3 nucleotides read TGTGCCAGCACACCAAGGAGGGACTCCTCCTACAATGAGCAGTTCTTC. Amino acid sequence: CASTPRRDSSYNEQFF. This chain joins TRBV7-2 and TRBJ2-1; tentative D call: TRBD2 (6 bases). The CDR3 contains 16 residues. The V and J ends lost 7 bases and 0 bases respectively, with 16 bases between them. Germline V CDR1 and CDR2: SGHTA, FQGNSA.

The chain is built from TRBV6-6 and TRBJ1-1; D not resolved. The CDR3 contains 13 residues. Germline CDR1 and CDR2: MNHNY and SVGAGI (reference sequence). The V end was cut by 0 bases, the J end by 10 bases, with 12 bases between. The CDR3 nucleotides read TGTGCCAGCAGTTACTCGAGGGCGGATTCAGCTTTCTTT. Protein sequence: CASSYSRADSAFF.

The chain has TRBV3-1 (or the pseudogene TRBV3-2) and TRBJ2-6, with D tentatively TRBD2 (6 bases). The CDR3 is 17 residues long. Germline V gene sequence: CDR1 LGHDT, CDR2 YNNKEL (reference sequence). Deletions cut 1 base from V and 3 bases from J, with 13 bases between. The CDR3: CASSQVGRGGGANVLTF. In nucleotides, the CDR3 is TGTGCCAGCAGCCAAGTTGGGCGGGGCGGTGGGGCCAACGTCCTGACTTTC.

The genes are TRBV11-2 and TRBJ2-3, with 10 nucleotides matching TRBD2. CDR3 size: 18 residues. Trimming at V came to 3 bases and at J to 1 base, leaving 10 bases not matched to a gene. CDR1 SGHAT and CDR2 FQNNGV come from the germline V gene. The CDR3: CASSFLPLAGGRTDTQYF. The DNA of the CDR3 is TGTGCCAGCAGCTTCCTACCATTAGCGGGGGGCCGCACAGATACGCAGTATTTT.

J is TRBJ2-3 and V is TRBV30; D not certain. This CDR3 has 16 amino acids. The V gene's germline CDR1 is GTSNPN and CDR2 SVGIG (reference sequence). Trimming shortened V by 0 bases and J by 4 bases, and 17 bases separated the two germline ends. The CDR3 reads CAWSVLRPTTPDTQYF. The CDR3 DNA reads TGTGCCTGGAGTGTACTTAGGCCGACAACCCCAGATACGCAGTATTTT.

V is TRBV5-6 and J is TRBJ2-2; 9 nucleotides line up with TRBD2. The CDR3 has 19 amino acids. Germline trimming cut 3 bases from V and 4 bases from J; bases unmatched to any gene: 16. Germline V gene data show CDR1 as SGHDT and CDR2 as YYEEEE. CDR3 nucleotides: TGTGCCAGCAGCTCAGCCCTAGAACCCCAGCGGGGGGTCACCGGGGAGCTGTTTTTT. This gives the protein CASSSALEPQRGVTGELFF.

The chain employs TRBV30 and TRBJ2-7, with TRBD1 identical over 7 bases. There are 11 residues in the CDR3. V was pared by 1 base and J by 13 bases, with 7 bases of the junction left unmatched. Germline CDR1 GTSNPN, CDR2 SVGIG (reference sequence). CDR3 DNA: TGTGCCTGGAGTGGAGGACAGGTTGATTACTTC. It encodes CAWSGGQVDYF.

The chain carries TRBV19 and TRBJ1-6; 7 bases map to TRBD1. CDR1 is LNHDA, CDR2 SQIVND, per germline (reference sequence). After removal of 6 bases from V and 4 bases from J, the junction contained 6 bases not matched to a gene. The CDR3 totals 15 residues. The CDR3, as DNA: TGTGCCAGTAGACCTGACAGGGATTATAATTCACCCCTCCACTTT. Protein: CASRPDRDYNSPLHF.

The genes are TRBV5-1 and TRBJ2-2, with 8 bases aligning to TRBD1. Germline-derived CDR1 and CDR2 are SGHRS and YFSETQ. The CDR3 contains 17 residues. V shed 0 bases, J shed 6 bases, and the junction held 10 bases outside the gene matches. CDR3 nucleotide sequence: TGCGCCAGCAGCTTGGATGTTCGGACAGGGCCTCCCGGGGAGCTGTTTTTT. This translates into CASSLDVRTGPPGELFF.

The chain employs TRBV6-4 and TRBJ1-4, with D possibly being TRBD1 (6 bases). The V end was cut by 2 bases, the J end by 6 bases, with 16 bases between. The CDR3 covers 16 residues. Germline loops: CDR1 MRHNA, CDR2 SNTAGT. CDR3 region: CASSDLTGIEDEKLFF. CDR3 DNA: TGTGCCAGCAGTGACCTTACAGGGATTGAGGATGAAAAACTGTTTTTT.

This chain links TRBV4-2 with TRBJ2-1, with D perhaps TRBD2 (6 bases). The V and J ends lost 4 bases and 0 bases respectively, with 7 bases between them. Germline-derived CDR1 and CDR2 are LGHNA and YNFKEQ. The CDR3 length is 14 residues. The CDR3 DNA follows: TGTGCCAGCAGCCCCGGGGGCTCCTACAATGAGCAGTTCTTC. It specifies CASSPGGSYNEQFF.

The genes are TRBV18 and TRBJ1-2, with 7 positions matching TRBD1. Germline-derived CDR1 and CDR2 are KGHSH and LQKENI. The CDR3 is made up of 13 amino acids. V shed 2 bases, J shed 7 bases, and the junction held 4 bases outside the gene matches. The chain's CDR3 is CASSPGTVGGYTF. The CDR3, as DNA: TGTGCCAGCTCACCAGGGACAGTTGGTGGCTACACCTTC.

Comment on this clone: A junction end diverges from the germline sequence, so it may reflect a read error. J is TRBJ1-1 and V is TRBV7-7, with TRBD1 matching 9 bases. The CDR3 sequence is 15 residues long. Germline V gives CDR1 SSHAT, CDR2 FNYEAQ (reference sequence). The CDR3, as DNA: TGTGCTAGCAGAGAACTACAGGGGGCGAACACTGAAGCTTTCTTT. This sequence encodes CASRELQGANTEAFF.

V usage is TRBV28 and J usage is TRBJ1-2; 11 positions match TRBD1. Germline CDR1 is MDHEN and CDR2 is SYDVKM. The length of the CDR3 is 19 residues. After removal of 3 bases from V and 8 bases from J, the junction contained 20 bases not matched to a gene. CDR3 sequence: CASSFRLPHPGQGGDGYTF. As DNA, the CDR3 is TGTGCCAGCAGTTTCCGACTCCCACACCCGGGACAGGGGGGAGACGGCTACACCTTC.

This chain uses TRBV5-1 with TRBJ2-1, with unresolved D. Trimming removed 2 bases at V and 8 bases at J, with 14 bases between. Germline CDR1 and CDR2: SGHRS and YFSETQ. This CDR3 contains 14 residues. The CDR3 bases are TGCGCCAGCAGCTTTAGCCTCATCGCCGATGAGCAGTTCTTC. Amino acids: CASSFSLIADEQFF.

The chain combines TRBV5-1 with TRBJ2-1; tentatively, D is TRBD1 (5 bases). The V and J ends lost 0 bases and 3 bases respectively, with 10 bases between them. Germline values: CDR1 SGHRS, CDR2 YFSETQ. The CDR3 totals 15 residues. CDR3 sequence: CASSLAGSIYNEQFF. As DNA, the CDR3 is TGCGCCAGCAGCTTGGCAGGGTCTATCTACAATGAGCAGTTCTTC.

This rearrangement joins TRBV7-9 to TRBJ1-4, with 8 positions matching TRBD1. The CDR3 is 15 residues long. The V segment lost 5 bases and the J segment 7 bases; nucleotides outside the gene matches: 9. Germline V gene data show CDR1 as SEHNR and CDR2 as FQNEAQ (reference sequence). DNA of the CDR3: TGTGCCAGCAGCCATTTCAGGGGGCAGGGTGAAAAACTGTTTTTT. It is translated as CASSHFRGQGEKLFF.

The chain carries TRBV27 and TRBJ1-5, with TRBD1 identical over 7 bases. This CDR3 region has 15 residues. Germline-derived CDR1 and CDR2 are MNHEY and SMNVEV (reference sequence). The J segment lost 7 bases and the V segment lost 6 bases, leaving 12 bases of the junction unmatched. Here the CDR3 reads CASSLGSTGYQPQHF. CDR3 nucleotides: TGTGCCAGCAGCCTAGGCTCGACAGGGTACCAGCCCCAGCATTTT.

The chain employs TRBV11-2 and TRBJ2-7, with 9 bases identical to TRBD1. CDR1 and CDR2 from the germline V gene are SGHAT and FQNNGV. The CDR3 is 15 residues long. V lost 4 bases to trimming and J lost 4 bases; unmatched junction nucleotides: 8. The DNA for the CDR3 is TGTGCCAGCAGCTACGCCGGGACAGGGTATTACGAGCAGTACTTC. This encodes CASSYAGTGYYEQYF.

The rearrangement joins TRBV5-1 to TRBJ2-5, with a tentative D call TRBD1 (5 bases). Germline values: CDR1 SGHRS, CDR2 YFSETQ. The CDR3 has 13 amino acids. Trimming shortened V by 4 bases and J by 4 bases, and 11 bases separated the two germline ends. The CDR3 DNA reads as TGCGCCAGCAGCAAGACAGTGGGAGAGACCCAGTACTTC. It encodes CASSKTVGETQYF.

On this clone itself: The identical CDR3 is also encoded by other nucleotide sequences in the sample. The chain couples TRBV5-1 to TRBJ2-1; 8 positions match TRBD2. Trimming at V came to 0 bases and at J to 4 bases, leaving 3 bases not matched to a gene. The CDR3 loop spans 15 amino acids. Germline CDR1 and CDR2: SGHRS and YFSETQ. CDR3 DNA: TGCGCCAGCAGCTTGGTGGCGGGGGGATACAATGAGCAGTTCTTC. Its protein is CASSLVAGGYNEQFF.